This T cell receptor (beta chain) was retrieved from a study of cytomegalovirus exposure and HLA in healthy donors. The CDR3 covers 16 residues. Notes on this clone: The antigen remains unidentified.

Study-wide points: A link between a missense DCLRE1C variant and TCR beta V- and J-gene trimming emerged from a later analysis.

Researchers ran the PCR with 60 Vbeta and 13 Jbeta primers. Assay used: immunoSEQ multiplex PCR; TCRdb lists only in-frame clones, some missing. The data show 150,000 to 180,000 clones, over 70% seen once. This TCR was recovered from a man aged 25-45 years in good health and CMV-seronegative. Sequencing was done on a sample of PBMCs. This chain joins TRBV21-1 and TRBJ1-6; TRBD1, the table's D call, was not compared with the DNA. TRBV21-1 is classified as a pseudogene. The CDR3 coding sequence is TGTGCCAGCAGCAAACTAGGGGACAGGGCGGGTTCACCCCTCCACTTT. Translating gives CASSKLGDRAGSPLHF.